A single sample is the source of the 7 T cell receptor beta chains below, sequenced in a study of CD8 T cells in ankylosing spondylitis. From the 5' RACE reads, TCRdb called clonotypes with MiXCR, one entry per CDR3 protein. The sample contains around 300,000 distinct CDR3 sequences, around 10% of which appear only once. The sample was blood, either unsorted or a sorted T cell fraction (not recorded which). The receptors shown here come from a female donor with ankylosing spondylitis or in good health (not recorded which).

The sample holds many counts of this clonotype. The chain uses TRBV7-6 and TRBJ2-3; D is ambiguous. Germline V gene sequence: CDR1 SGHVS, CDR2 FNYEAQ. Trimming shortened V by 3 bases and J by 3 bases, and 7 bases separated the two germline ends. This CDR3 is 13 amino acids long. DNA of the CDR3: TGTGCCAGCAGCTTTTTGAAAACAGATACGCAGTATTTT. Amino acids: CASSFLKTDTQYF.

The V call is TRBV28, the J call TRBJ2-3; D call uncertain. V was clipped by 4 bases and J by 6 bases, with 17 bases between them. The CDR3 consists of 15 residues. Germline V gene sequence: CDR1 MDHEN, CDR2 SYDVKM. The CDR3 sequence: CASSSGPGGRDTQYF. CDR3 coding DNA: TGTGCCAGCAGTTCCGGACCAGGCGGAAGGGATACGCAGTATTTT.

This clonotype was recorded many times. This chain links TRBV7-8 with TRBJ1-1; 9 bases are shared with TRBD1. The CDR3 covers 16 residues. Trimming at V came to 3 bases and at J to 3 bases, leaving 8 bases not matched to a gene. CDR1 and CDR2 from the germline V gene are SGHVS and FQNEAQ. The CDR3 here is CASSFAGTGRYTEAFF. CDR3 DNA sequence: TGTGCCAGCAGCTTCGCCGGGACAGGGAGGTACACTGAAGCTTTCTTT.

This clonotype occurred many times. The chain uses TRBV20-1 and TRBJ2-7; 10 bases line up with TRBD2. Losses at the gene ends were 0 bases for V and 4 bases for J; bases not matched to a gene: 12. Germline V gene lookup returns CDR1 DFQATT and CDR2 SNEGSKA (reference sequence). The CDR3 length is 17 residues. CDR3 sequence reads: CSARDGVGLAGVYEQYF. CDR3 nucleotide sequence: TGCAGTGCTAGAGATGGGGTAGGGCTAGCGGGAGTATACGAGCAGTACTTC.

This clonotype was counted ten times or more. The chain joins TRBV27 to TRBJ1-2; D is uncertain. Germline CDR1 is MNHEY and CDR2 is SMNVEV (reference sequence). Trimming took off 2 bases at V and 4 bases at J, with 14 bases between the two ends. The CDR3 consists of 15 residues. CDR3 sequence (DNA): TGTGCCAGCAGTTTACGTAATCCCGGATCCTATGGCTACACCTTC. Its protein product is CASSLRNPGSYGYTF.

This clonotype was observed at least ten times. This chain connects TRBV28 to TRBJ2-3, with D perhaps matching TRBD1 or TRBD2 (6 bases each). Germline CDR1 reads MDHEN; CDR2 reads SYDVKM. V gave up 8 bases and J gave up 1 base, with 16 bases separating them. The CDR3 length is 15 residues. This CDR3 is CASDSGGQGTDTQYF. The CDR3 region has the DNA TGTGCCAGCGACTCTGGGGGGCAGGGCACAGATACGCAGTATTTT.

This clonotype was counted only a few times. CDR3 protein: CSAREGGRRGVAFF. The CDR3 nucleotides are TGCAGTGCTAGAGAGGGGGGCCGCCGTGGGGTCGCTTTCTTT. V gene TRBV20-1 combines with J gene TRBJ1-1; TRBD1 might be the D (6 bases). This CDR3 has 14 residues. Per germline, CDR1 DFQATT and CDR2 SNEGSKA (reference sequence). Trimming shortened V by 0 bases and J by 11 bases, and 19 bases separated the two germline ends.